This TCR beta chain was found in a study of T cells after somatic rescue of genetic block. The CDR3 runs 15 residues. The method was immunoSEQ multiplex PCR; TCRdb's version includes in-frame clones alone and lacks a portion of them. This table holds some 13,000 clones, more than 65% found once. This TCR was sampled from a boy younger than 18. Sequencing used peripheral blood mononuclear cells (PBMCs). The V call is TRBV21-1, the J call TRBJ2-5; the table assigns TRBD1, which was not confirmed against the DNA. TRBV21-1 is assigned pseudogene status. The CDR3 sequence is CASSTTGGYQETQYF. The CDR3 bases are TGTGCCAGCAGCACGACAGGGGGCTACCAAGAGACCCAGTACTTC.